Each of the 26 T cell receptor beta chains below was sequenced from the same sample in a study of blood T cell repertoires in COVID-19. Profiling relied on immunoSEQ multiplex PCR, and the TCRdb table lists in-frame clones only, not all of them. The sample holds about 23,000 clones, approximately 72% seen once. The sequenced sample was peripheral blood. The receptors originated from a woman aged 80 or over with acute or convalescent COVID-19.

The chain has TRBV7-9 and TRBJ1-6; D uncertain. V was pared by 5 bases and J by 0 bases, with 11 bases between. The CDR3 contains 16 residues. The germline V gene encodes CDR1 SEHNR and CDR2 FQNEAQ (reference sequence). CDR3 DNA sequence: TGTGCCAGCAGCCCGGAGGGAAGCTCCTATAATTCACCCCTCCACTTT. It codes for CASSPEGSSYNSPLHF.

The chain uses TRBV27 and TRBJ1-6, with 10 bases aligning to TRBD1. The CDR3 is 17 residues long. Trimming at V came to 4 bases and at J to 7 bases, leaving 10 bases not matched to a gene. Looked up from germline, CDR1 is MNHEY and CDR2 is SMNVEV (reference sequence). The CDR3, as DNA: TGTGCCAGCAGTTCCCTGGGACAGGGGCGCCAAAATTCACCCCTCCACTTT. Its protein product is CASSSLGQGRQNSPLHF.

This chain connects TRBV5-5 to TRBJ1-1; D ambiguous. The germline V and J ends were trimmed by 1 base and 1 base, with 11 bases remaining between them. The CDR3 has 15 residues. Germline loops: CDR1 SGHKS, CDR2 YYEKEE (reference sequence). CDR3 bases: TGTGCCAGCAGCTTGTCGACGGGTTGGAACACTGAAGCTTTCTTT. It encodes CASSLSTGWNTEAFF.

This rearrangement joins TRBV7-2 to TRBJ1-5; possibly TRBD1 for D (6 bases). Per germline, CDR1 SGHTA and CDR2 FQGNSA. The CDR3 runs to 13 residues. V lost 5 bases, J lost 5 bases, and 10 bases lay in between. The CDR3 region has the DNA TGTGCCAGCAGCCAGGGGAAAGATCAGCCCCAGCATTTT. This sequence encodes CASSQGKDQPQHF.

The rearrangement uses TRBV4-1 and TRBJ1-5; D remains unclear. CDR1 MGHRA and CDR2 YSYEKL come from the germline V gene. The CDR3 is 16 residues long. Trimming cost V 1 base and J 2 bases, with 12 bases left between them. CDR3 in DNA: TGCGCCAGCAGCCAAGGCTGGAATCAGGGCAATCAGCCCCAGCATTTT. This gives the protein CASSQGWNQGNQPQHF.

The V and J genes are TRBV29-1 and TRBJ1-2; TRBD1 agrees at 7 bases. The CDR3 length is 12 residues. Losses at the gene ends were 7 bases for V and 0 bases for J; bases not matched to a gene: 2. Germline V lookup: CDR1 SQVTM, CDR2 ANQGSEA. CDR3 coding DNA: TGCAGCGGACAGGGAGCTAACTATGGCTACACCTTC. It specifies CSGQGANYGYTF.

J is TRBJ1-5 and V is TRBV19, with TRBD1 matching over 8 bases. Germline CDR1 LNHDA, CDR2 SQIVND (reference sequence). After removal of 5 bases from V and 3 bases from J, the junction contained 9 bases not matched to a gene. This CDR3 is built from 16 residues. The DNA for the CDR3 is TGTGCCAGTAGTTCAGAACAGGGGGTGTTCAATCAGCCCCAGCATTTT. It yields the protein CASSSEQGVFNQPQHF.

The V gene is TRBV7-2, the J gene TRBJ1-6; D is unclear. The germline V gene has CDR1 SGHTA and CDR2 FQGNSA. Trimming removed 1 base at V and 11 bases at J, with 9 bases between. This CDR3 is built from 13 residues. DNA for the CDR3: TGTGCCAGCAGCTTAGATCCCAATCCACCCCTCCACTTT. It encodes CASSLDPNPPLHF. Looking up the rest from reference TRBV7-2 and TRBJ1-6 gives the full variable domain: GAGVSQSPSNKVTEKGKDVELRCDPISGHTALYWYRQSLGQGLEFLIYFQGNSAPDKSGLPSDRFSAERTGGSVSTLTIQRTQQEDSAVYLCASSLDPNPPLHFGNGTRLTVT.

The rearrangement joins TRBV29-1 to TRBJ1-1, with D unresolved. This CDR3 contains 13 residues. Trimming left V 7 bases short and J 4 bases short, with 16 bases between. Germline V gives CDR1 SQVTM, CDR2 ANQGSEA. The CDR3 region is CSGTQTGGTEAFF. The CDR3 DNA sequence: TGCAGCGGCACTCAGACGGGAGGCACTGAAGCTTTCTTT.

The V and J genes are TRBV11-2 and TRBJ2-7; 10 nucleotides line up with TRBD2. V shed 1 base and J 6 bases; nucleotides not matched to a gene: 9. The CDR3 extends over 16 amino acids. The germline V gene has CDR1 SGHAT and CDR2 FQNNGV. CDR3 sequence reads: CASSLGTMVAGGEQYF. In DNA form, the CDR3 reads TGTGCCAGCAGCTTAGGGACTATGGTAGCGGGAGGCGAGCAGTACTTC.

V usage is TRBV7-9 and J usage is TRBJ1-3, with 7 bases lining up with TRBD1. Trimming took 5 bases from V and 1 from J; bases not matched to a gene: 5. This CDR3 has 15 amino acids. The germline CDR1 and CDR2 sequences are SEHNR and FQNEAQ (reference sequence). This CDR3 reads CASSRAQGSGNTIYF. The CDR3 coding sequence is TGTGCCAGCAGCCGTGCACAGGGGTCTGGAAACACCATATATTTT.

The J gene is TRBJ1-1, the V gene TRBV2; the D gene is possibly TRBD1 (5 bases). The CDR3 sequence is 13 residues long. V was pared by 3 bases and J by 1 base, with 6 bases between. Germline assignment: CDR1 SNHLY and CDR2 FYNNEI. The CDR3 here is CASSDQGNTEAFF. DNA for the CDR3: TGTGCCAGCAGTGACCAGGGGAACACTGAAGCTTTCTTT.

The chain links TRBV3-1 (or the pseudogene TRBV3-2) to TRBJ1-1, with D maybe TRBD1 (6 bases). In germline, CDR1 is LGHDT, CDR2 YNNKEL (reference sequence). With 0 bases removed from V and 5 bases from J, the gap between germline ends came to 13 bases. This CDR3 spans 15 amino acids. CDR3 region: CASSQDWGRATEAFF. The DNA of the CDR3 is TGTGCCAGCAGCCAAGATTGGGGGCGAGCTACTGAAGCTTTCTTT.

CDR3 nucleotide sequence: TGTGCCAGCAGCCCACAGGTCCTGGGAGGAAACACCATATATTTT. This gives the protein CASSPQVLGGNTIYF. The J gene is TRBJ1-3, the V gene TRBV14, with D possibly being TRBD1 (5 bases). The germline V gene encodes CDR1 SGHDN and CDR2 FVKESK. CDR3 length: 15 amino acids. V lost 4 bases, J lost 4 bases, and 14 bases lay in between.

This clone appeared once. V usage is TRBV6-2 or TRBV6-3 and J usage is TRBJ2-7; 8 positions match TRBD1. Germline CDR1 MNHEY, CDR2 SVGEGT. CDR3 length equals 15 residues. The V and J ends lost 2 bases and 0 bases, in that order; junction bases with no gene match: 3. CDR3: CASSYGTGISYEQYF. The CDR3 nucleotides read TGTGCCAGCAGTTACGGGACAGGCATCTCCTACGAGCAGTACTTC.

The chain recombines TRBV2 with TRBJ1-5; D perhaps matches TRBD1 (6 bases). Germline V CDR1 and CDR2: SNHLY, FYNNEI. V dropped 5 bases and J dropped 2 bases, with 13 bases sitting between them. The CDR3 runs 15 residues. CDR3 in amino acids: CASSLRQARNQPQHF. The CDR3 DNA follows: TGTGCCAGCAGTCTTCGACAGGCCCGCAATCAGCCCCAGCATTTT.

J is TRBJ2-1 and V is TRBV29-1; 9 bases fit TRBD1. The CDR3 has 13 amino acids. The germline gives CDR1 SQVTM, CDR2 ANQGSEA. The V segment lost 7 bases and the J segment 8 bases; nucleotides outside the gene matches: 9. The CDR3 sequence: CSAYRGPEDEQFF. CDR3 coding DNA: TGCAGCGCTTACAGGGGGCCCGAGGATGAGCAGTTCTTC.

The rearrangement links TRBV5-1 to TRBJ2-3; D may be TRBD2 (6 bases). Germline-derived CDR1 and CDR2 are SGHRS and YFSETQ. The CDR3 is 13 amino acids. Trimming shortened V by 4 bases and J by 2 bases, and 8 bases separated the two germline ends. The CDR3 protein is CASSGGDTDTQYF. CDR3 in DNA: TGCGCCAGCAGCGGCGGGGACACAGATACGCAGTATTTT.

V gene TRBV9 combines with J gene TRBJ2-2; maybe TRBD2 (7 bases). Germline CDR1 reads SGDLS; CDR2 reads YYNGEE. The CDR3 is made up of 15 amino acids. Trimming shortened V by 4 bases and J by 4 bases, and 14 bases separated the two germline ends. CDR3 nucleotide sequence: TGTGCCAGCAGCCTGGGGAGGGGGGCCACCGGGGAGCTGTTTTTT. Translated, it gives CASSLGRGATGELFF.

The chain is built from TRBV7-2 and TRBJ1-1, with D perhaps TRBD1 (5 bases). The germline V and J ends were trimmed by 4 bases and 4 bases, with 19 bases remaining between them. Germline CDR1 reads SGHTA; CDR2 reads FQGNSA. The CDR3 extends over 16 amino acids. The CDR3 protein is CASSSFGGGMTTEAFF. In nucleotides, the CDR3 is TGTGCCAGCAGCTCATTTGGGGGGGGGATGACCACTGAAGCTTTCTTT.

A few counts support this clone. V is TRBV3-1 (or the pseudogene TRBV3-2) and J is TRBJ2-1, with D tentatively TRBD2 (6 bases). The germline gives CDR1 LGHDT, CDR2 YNNKEL (reference sequence). This CDR3 has 15 residues. Trimming stripped 4 bases from V and 3 bases from J, with 13 bases between. The CDR3 bases are TGTGCCAGCAGCCGGACGGGGGAGGTCTACAATGAGCAGTTCTTC. Amino acids: CASSRTGEVYNEQFF.

The chain has TRBV6-6 and TRBJ1-4, with a tentative D call TRBD1 (6 bases). Trimming pared 2 bases from V and 8 bases from J, leaving 18 bases between. Germline loops: CDR1 MNHNY, CDR2 SVGAGI (reference sequence). The CDR3 is 16 amino acids. The CDR3 sequence is CASSYPGGGAGEKLFF. The CDR3 region has the DNA TGTGCCAGCAGTTACCCGGGGGGCGGGGCCGGAGAAAAACTGTTTTTT.

There are many counts of this clone. This chain uses TRBV19 with TRBJ1-3; maybe TRBD1 (5 bases). The CDR3 spans 14 residues. V was cut by 3 bases and J by 1 base, with 7 bases left in between. CDR1 and CDR2 from the germline V gene are LNHDA and SQIVND (reference sequence). The CDR3 coding sequence is TGTGCCAGTAGTATGACAGCTTCTGGAAACACCATATATTTT. Amino acid sequence: CASSMTASGNTIYF.

The chain combines TRBV14 with TRBJ2-1; 13 bases map to TRBD2. Germline V gene data show CDR1 as SGHDN and CDR2 as FVKESK. This CDR3 contains 18 residues. Trimming removed 5 bases from V and 7 bases from J; junction bases left unmatched: 14. The DNA of the CDR3 is TGTGCCAGCAGCGGAGGGCTTTCGTTGACTAGCGGGAGGAATGAGCAGTTCTTC. Amino acids: CASSGGLSLTSGRNEQFF.

The chain has TRBV4-2 and TRBJ2-1; 10 bases match TRBD1. Trimming removed 4 bases from V and 2 bases from J; junction bases left unmatched: 5. The CDR3 loop spans 16 amino acids. Germline CDR1 reads LGHNA; CDR2 reads YNFKEQ. CDR3 protein: CASSPAGTGAYNEQFF. In DNA form, the CDR3 reads TGTGCCAGCAGCCCAGCCGGGACAGGGGCCTACAATGAGCAGTTCTTC.

J is TRBJ1-1 and V is TRBV11-3, with a tentative D call TRBD1 (5 bases). Per the germline V gene, CDR1 is SGHNT and CDR2 is YENEEA. Trimming stripped 7 bases from V and 1 base from J, with 13 bases between. This CDR3 is built from 14 residues. The CDR3 bases are TGTGCCAGCACTTATAGGAGGGGGAACACTGAAGCTTTCTTT. Its translation is CASTYRRGNTEAFF.